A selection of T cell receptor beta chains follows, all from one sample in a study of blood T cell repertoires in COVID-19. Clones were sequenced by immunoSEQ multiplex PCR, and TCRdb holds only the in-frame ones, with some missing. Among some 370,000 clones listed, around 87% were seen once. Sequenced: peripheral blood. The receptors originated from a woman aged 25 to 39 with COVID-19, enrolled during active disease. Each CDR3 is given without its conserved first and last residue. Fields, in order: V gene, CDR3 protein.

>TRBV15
ATKTAGVSYEQY
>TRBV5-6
ASSSSGITDTQY
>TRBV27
ASSPSTGHVPLSYT
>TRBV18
ASSPLRDTEAF
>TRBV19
ASSAYRGSYEQY
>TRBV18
ASSLSSYEQY
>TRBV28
ASSLRQGLSSYEQY
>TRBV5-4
ASSLDPSSYNEQF
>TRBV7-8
ASSVRDNYGYT
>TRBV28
ASSPNRAVNTEAF
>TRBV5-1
ASSVRDRPSPLH
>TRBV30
AWGDISYEQY
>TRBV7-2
ASSFQANTGELF
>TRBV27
ASSFSPIDYNEQF
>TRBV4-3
ASSQEQGRGTDTQY
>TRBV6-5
ASSPGTGYNEKLF
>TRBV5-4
ASSLGTYEQY
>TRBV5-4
ASSRDSSNSPLH
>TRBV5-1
ASSLGQGEETQY
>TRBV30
AWSVLLETQY
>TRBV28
ASSPIGEGGGYT
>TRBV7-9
ASSILAGGTYEQY
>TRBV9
ASSAMTGGRWGTQETQY
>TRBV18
ASSPPAGGPRETQY
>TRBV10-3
AIRQDGDEQY
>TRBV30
AWEKDYTEAF
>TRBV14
ASSPLGADTQY
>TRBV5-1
ASSLGAGGAEEQY
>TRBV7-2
ASSSLYGYT
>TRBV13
ASSPGQGNYGYT
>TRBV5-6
ASSLYSGRRDTQY
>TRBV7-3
ASSLGLAAYNEQF
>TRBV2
ASSLEDQGETQY
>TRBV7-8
ASSFRQDINYGYT
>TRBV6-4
ASSEAAGGTDTQY
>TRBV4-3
ASSQDSGILYEQY
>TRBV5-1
ASSLGPEQY
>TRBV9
ASSVKPGTGGTDTQY
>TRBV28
ASSKTGGRQTQY
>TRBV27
ASRAAGANVLT
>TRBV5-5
ASSPTSGWGAEQY
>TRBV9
ASSVATMRGYT
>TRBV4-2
ASSQDITGSGYGYT
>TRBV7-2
ASSRDRGRYGYT
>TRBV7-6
ASSLLAGGPSTGELF
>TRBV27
ASSLSGGGGYT
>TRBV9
ASSVGLAGAYEQY
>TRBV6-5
ASSWARGQGEQY
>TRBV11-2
ASSLVGGRVQETQY
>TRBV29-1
SVGPRGPTEQY
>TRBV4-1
ASSQEGQAYNSPLH
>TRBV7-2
ASSLGGQLAKNIQY
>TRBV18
ASSPEGGNTEAF
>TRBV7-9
ASSLVPENTIY
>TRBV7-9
ASSLRSRPYNEQF
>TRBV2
ASSVGGTSTDTQY
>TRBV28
ASRETSGSGDTQY
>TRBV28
ASSSGHHEQF
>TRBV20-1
SASPRRAEQF